The 4 T cell receptor beta chains listed next were all sequenced from one sample in a study of Graves' ophthalmopathy and Graves' hyperthyroidism. TCR beta CDR3 amplification used RNA transcripts. HTBI primers were used in a first-round RT-PCR, which preceded a second-round multiplex PCR. TCRdb reprocessed the multiplex PCR reads via MiXCR and lists one record per CDR3 protein. Among roughly 300,000 distinct CDR3 sequences, 17% were seen once, and the ten largest hold roughly an eighth. Input material: peripheral blood. The receptors were gathered from an adult man with Graves' ophthalmopathy.

This clonotype has ten or more counts. V is TRBV5-1 and J is TRBJ2-7; no clear D. Germline CDR1 reads SGHRS; CDR2 reads YFSETQ. The CDR3 is 14 amino acids. Deletions cut 0 bases from V and 3 bases from J, with 10 bases between. The CDR3: CASSLGPGNYEQYF. CDR3 nucleotides: TGCGCCAGCAGCTTGGGCCCAGGAAACTACGAGCAGTACTTC.

The chain uses TRBV3-1 and TRBJ2-7; 7 bases are a match to TRBD2. This CDR3 spans 15 amino acids. The V gene end was trimmed by 1 base and the J gene end by 0 bases; junction bases not matched to a gene: 3. The germline CDR1 and CDR2 sequences are LGHDT and YNNKEL (reference sequence). The CDR3 here is CASSQGSGASYEQYF. In DNA form, the CDR3 reads TGTGCCAGCAGCCAAGGGAGCGGGGCCTCCTACGAGCAGTACTTC.

This clonotype has a count of ten or more. This sequence joins TRBV30 and TRBJ1-1, with D tentatively TRBD1 (5 bases). The CDR3 has 12 amino acids. Germline CDR1 GTSNPN, CDR2 SVGIG (reference sequence). Trimming shortened V by 3 bases and J by 6 bases, and 11 bases separated the two germline ends. The CDR3 nucleotides are TGTGCCTGGAGCCTAGGGGTCGCTGAAGCTTTCTTT. Translation gives CAWSLGVAEAFF.

The table lists this clonotype with a few counts. The rearrangement joins TRBV18 to TRBJ2-7, with TRBD2 matching 9 bases. V shed 6 bases and J 6 bases; nucleotides not matched to a gene: 6. CDR3 length: 13 residues. Germline V gives CDR1 KGHSH, CDR2 LQKENI. In DNA, the CDR3 is TGTGCCAGCTCGGTAGCGGGAGTAGGCGAGCAGTACTTC. Translating gives CASSVAGVGEQYF.